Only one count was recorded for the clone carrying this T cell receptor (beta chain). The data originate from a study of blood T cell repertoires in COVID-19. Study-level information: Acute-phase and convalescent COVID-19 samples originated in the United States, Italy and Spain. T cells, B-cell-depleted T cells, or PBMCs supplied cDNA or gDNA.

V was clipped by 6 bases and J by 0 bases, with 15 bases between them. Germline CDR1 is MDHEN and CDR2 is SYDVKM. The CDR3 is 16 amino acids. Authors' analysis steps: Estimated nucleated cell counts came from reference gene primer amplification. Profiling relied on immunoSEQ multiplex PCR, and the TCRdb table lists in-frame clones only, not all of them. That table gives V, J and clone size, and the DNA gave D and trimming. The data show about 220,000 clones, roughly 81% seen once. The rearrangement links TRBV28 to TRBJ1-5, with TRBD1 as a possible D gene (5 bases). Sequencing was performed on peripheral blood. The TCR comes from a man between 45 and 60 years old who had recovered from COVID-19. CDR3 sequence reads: CASSPVQGYSNQPQHF. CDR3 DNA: TGTGCCAGCAGCCCCGTGCAGGGTTATAGCAATCAGCCCCAGCATTTT.